This T cell receptor beta chain comes out of a study of cytomegalovirus exposure and HLA in healthy donors (dated by TCRdb to the late 2010s). In the study overall: According to an earlier analysis of several hundred of the donors, about 170 million T cells yielded 120 million or so unique TCR beta sequences and approximately 300 Gb of sequence data. The study aimed to test whether cataloging public T cell receptors could reveal signatures of past pathogen exposure. HLA typing covered class I and class II loci at four-digit resolution. Donor age, sex, ethnicity and CMV serostatus were compiled alongside the repertoire data. The number of typed donors differed by locus: about 620-640 for A, B, C, DRB1 and DQB1; approximately 530 for DQA1; about 600 for DPA1; and 400 to 480 for DPB1. An earlier analysis of 587 of the donors applied high-throughput TCR beta sequencing to assess whether each TCR beta V gene segment acted as functional or pseudogenic. An early release covering roughly 600 HLA-typed donors comprised about 320 gigabases of sequencing data and tens of millions of unique TCR sequences. To predict cytomegalovirus infection status, the study brought together high-throughput TCR immunosequencing, statistical association of individual TCRs with disease status, and machine learning. Among some 400 genotyped donors of the cohort, an average of around 220,000 unique TCR beta nucleotide sequences was sequenced per donor, of which approximately 19% were non-productive. Rather than drawing on any new phenotypic data, the later analysis identified candidate immune exposures from TCR beta sequences and the way those sequences occurred across donors. Along with the approximately 670-subject first cohort, a separate validation cohort of 120 different subjects was used. Every repertoire in the discovery cohort had been generated on one and the same sequencing platform. Because of strong linkage in the cohort, roughly 5 DR-DQ haplotypes were treated as single units for association and clustering. The study used immunosequencing to profile the T cell repertoires of about 670 subjects and linked those repertoires to cytomegalovirus serostatus. The genetic ancestry cluster associated with self-reported Caucasian donors included about 81% of the 398 genotyped donors. A later genetic analysis took genome-wide SNP genotypes for about three fifths of the 666 donors and used that subset as a discovery cohort. A later analysis re-examined previously published TCR beta repertoires from around 670 donors and added high-resolution HLA genotyping to investigate patterns of TCR occurrence. Summary of the overall study and its limitations: Only TCR beta chains were sequenced in this cohort, and the absence of alpha or paired-chain data limited detectable features. The 87-base-pair reads could not distinguish some IMGT-functional V segments, including TRBV6-2 and TRBV6-3, so those segments were excluded. Assigning TCR associations to individual alleles was difficult when HLA alleles, especially DR and DQ, strongly co-occurred. The presence/absence analyses assumed that sequencing depth was roughly uniform across donors, and that assumption may not be true. A further reported finding was that TCR beta sequences accurately predicted the HLA-A and HLA-B alleles for most subjects in the first cohort. While some public TCRs were present in many individuals, most TCR sequences turned up only very rarely across donors. In a later genetic analysis, a missense DCLRE1C variant was associated with V-gene and J-gene trimming of TCR beta chains, and the association was replicated in an independent cohort. A cluster of highly shared sequence variants was judged likely to represent a technical artifact of the sequencing pipeline. According to the authors, the approach could potentially be generalized to other disease states and immunological phenotypes. The classifier was reported to diagnose cytomegalovirus status with high specificity and sensitivity in both the original cohort and the validation cohort. Correlated functional status among segregating V segments might be attributable to linkage disequilibrium, but an unknown experimental factor could not be ruled out. CMV serostatus was the only immune exposure information available for the cohort. In a later analysis, HLA-associated TCR beta chains were found to be more clonally expanded and to have lower generation probabilities than equally common non-associated chains. The study gave a list of 150 to 200 TCR beta chains associated with cytomegalovirus. A later analysis reported that several top co-occurrence clusters appeared linked to parvovirus B19, influenza, CMV and Epstein-Barr virus. Broadly in line with IMGT annotations, most TCR beta V segments showed up in productive rearrangements about 87% or about 30% of the time in an earlier analysis of a few hundred of the donors. According to a later analysis, TCR association rates differed among HLA loci, with DRB1 alleles showing the most associated TCRs and HLA-C alleles showing the fewest. Because HLA typing was unavailable for some donors at each locus, only the typed subset was used in association tests. A later analysis associated 17,000 or so TCR beta sequences with specific HLA alleles at a false discovery rate of 0.05. In a later genetic analysis, fewer N-insertions in productive TCRs were reported among donors in an Asian-associated ancestry cluster than the approximately 630-donor mean. Because counts were too low, about 18 rarely observed V segments, including chromosome 9 orphons, were left out of the earlier analysis of about 500 of the donors. In vitro tests confirmed that a few of the cytomegalovirus-associated TCR beta chains recognize cytomegalovirus antigens. A later analysis found that most CMV-associated TCR beta chains appeared HLA-restricted, with HLA associations seemingly driven largely by CMV exposure.

The cohort was made up of 666 healthy bone marrow donors. Cohort members were all nominally healthy when sampled, although unrecorded immune exposures were likely present. The donor tested CMV seronegative, placing the donor among the roughly 400 seronegative members of the cohort. Each donor provided a peripheral blood sample, and peripheral blood mononuclear cells were used for TCR beta sequencing. Genomic DNA was extracted from the blood cell samples with the Qiagen DNeasy Blood Extraction Kit. V lost 5 bases and J lost 3 bases; the stretch between them is 13 bases long. The germline V gene provides CDR1 MNHNS and CDR2 SASEGT. The CDR3 runs 14 amino acids, cysteine and phenylalanine included. The entry retains the CDR3 DNA only, 42 bases that are in frame from base 1. Libraries came from the immunoSEQ multiplex PCR assay. For the multiplex PCR, a mixture combining 60 forward primers for TCR Vbeta segments and 13 reverse primers for TCR Jbeta segments was used. A multiplex PCR assay on genomic DNA amplified the CDR3 region of rearranged TCR beta genes. The amplified TCR beta libraries were sequenced on the Illumina HiSeq System as 87-base-pair reads. As for the original processing: A later analysis tallied around 80 million unique TCR beta chains across the roughly 610 repertoires, and around 12 million of those chains were shared by two or more donors. A nearest-neighbor algorithm error-corrected the raw reads and collapsed the reads into unique sequences, merging closely related sequences to remove PCR and sequencing errors. V, D and J gene segments were assigned by aligning CDR3 sequences to IMGT reference sequences. Each retained sequence needed at least a six-nucleotide match to both a V gene segment and a J gene segment. Rearrangements were called productive when the CDR3 lacked stop codons and stayed in frame with V and J; all others were non-productive. Following IMGT convention, CDR3 was defined as the stretch from the second conserved V-encoded cysteine to the conserved J-encoded phenylalanine. The earlier analysis of fewer than 750 of the donors excluded sequences that lacked an unambiguous match to a single V gene segment. An earlier analysis of a few hundred of the donors called V segments functional above 56.7% productive rearrangements and segregating when the between-donor standard deviation exceeded 5%. A statistical classification framework was built to diagnose cytomegalovirus status from the catalog of TCR beta chain sequences. In a later analysis, V and J genes were assigned by comparing TCR nucleotide sequences against IMGT/GENE-DB human TR gene sequences. A later analysis assigned CDR3 sequences and most-parsimonious VDJ recombination scenarios with the TCRdist pipeline. In a later analysis, each TCR beta chain was defined by its CDR3 amino acid sequence together with its V-gene family, and reads lacking a unique V-gene family were excluded. As a way to deal with suspected cross-contamination and a sequencing artifact, a later analysis dropped under 600 nucleotide sequences that were highly shared and had low generation probability. A later analysis calculated a clonal expansion index for each public chain from normalized within-repertoire ranks of inferred template counts. In a later analysis, generation probabilities were computed using a VDJ recombination model fitted to out-of-frame rearrangements, and the results were checked against IGoR. Hypergeometric tests were used in a later analysis to score TCR-TCR, TCR-HLA and TCR-CMV co-occurrence, with a repertoire-size bias correction applied to the TCR pairs. In a later analysis, false discovery rates were estimated by permuting HLA or CMV assignments 20 times. In a later analysis, co-occurring TCRs were grouped using DBSCAN, with TCRdist sequence similarity added in when clustering inside HLA-allele-positive subsets. For co-occurrence clustering, repertoires with fewer than 30,000 or more than 120,000 public chains were excluded, along with five repertoires with anomalous nucleotide sharing. TCRdb's version of the immuneACCESS table is confined to in-frame rearrangements and falls short of the full clone set. An unresolved V gene accounts for under half of the shortfall where checked; the remainder is of unknown origin. V and J calls and clone size are copied from that table; D and trimming were computed from the DNA. For this sample there are about 140,000 clones; approximately 71% appear just once. More than 2.5% of the sample lies in the top ten.

As regards this clone: The clone's antigen remains unknown. One base away there is no much larger clone; base qualities are not given.

The specimen sequenced was PBMCs. The origin of this receptor is a middle-aged man in good health and CMV-seronegative. The chain links TRBV6-1 with TRBJ1-1, and perhaps TRBD1 as D gene, on 6 matching bases. The CDR3: CASSLKAGDTEAFF. The nucleotide sequence reads as follows: TGTGCCAGCAGTCTTAAGGCAGGGGACACTGAAGCTTTCTTT.